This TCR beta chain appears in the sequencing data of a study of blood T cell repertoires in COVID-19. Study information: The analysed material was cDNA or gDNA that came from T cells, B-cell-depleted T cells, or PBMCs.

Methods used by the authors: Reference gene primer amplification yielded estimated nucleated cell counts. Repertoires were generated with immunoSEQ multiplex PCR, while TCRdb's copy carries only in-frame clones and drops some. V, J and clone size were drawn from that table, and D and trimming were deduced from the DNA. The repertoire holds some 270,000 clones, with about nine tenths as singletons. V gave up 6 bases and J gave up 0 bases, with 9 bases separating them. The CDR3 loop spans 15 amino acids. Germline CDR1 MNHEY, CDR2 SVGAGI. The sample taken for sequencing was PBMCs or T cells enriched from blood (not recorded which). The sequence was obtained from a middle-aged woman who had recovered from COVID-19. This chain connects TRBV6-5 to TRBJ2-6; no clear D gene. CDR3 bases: TGTGCCAGCAGGAAACAGCACTCTGGGGCCAACGTCCTGACTTTC. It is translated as CASRKQHSGANVLTF.